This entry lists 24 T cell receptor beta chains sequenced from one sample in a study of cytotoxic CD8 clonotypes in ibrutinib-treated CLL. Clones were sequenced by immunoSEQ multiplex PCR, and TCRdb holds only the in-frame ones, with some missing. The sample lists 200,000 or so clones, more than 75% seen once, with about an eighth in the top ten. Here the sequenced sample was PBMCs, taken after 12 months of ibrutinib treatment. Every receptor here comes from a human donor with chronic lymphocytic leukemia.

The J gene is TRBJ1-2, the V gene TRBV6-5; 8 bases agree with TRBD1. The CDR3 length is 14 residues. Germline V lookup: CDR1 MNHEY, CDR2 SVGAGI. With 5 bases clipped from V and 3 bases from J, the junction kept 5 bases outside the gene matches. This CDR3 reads CASSRQGFDYGYTF. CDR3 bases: TGTGCCAGCAGTAGACAGGGGTTCGACTATGGCTACACCTTC.

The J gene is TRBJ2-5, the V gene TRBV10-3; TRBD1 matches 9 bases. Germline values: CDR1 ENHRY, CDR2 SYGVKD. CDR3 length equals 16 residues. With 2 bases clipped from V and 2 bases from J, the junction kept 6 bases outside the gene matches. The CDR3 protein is CAISEPGQGRQETQYF. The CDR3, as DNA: TGTGCCATCAGTGAGCCGGGACAGGGAAGACAAGAGACCCAGTACTTC.

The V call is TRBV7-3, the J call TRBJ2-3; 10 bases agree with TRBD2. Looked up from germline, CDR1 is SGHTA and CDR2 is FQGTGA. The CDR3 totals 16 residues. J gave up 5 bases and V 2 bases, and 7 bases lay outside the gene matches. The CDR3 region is CASSLLVAGGLDTQYF. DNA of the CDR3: TGTGCCAGCAGCTTATTGGTAGCGGGGGGTTTAGATACGCAGTATTTT.

CDR3 amino acids: CASSLGVTGDTEAFF. The CDR3 DNA reads as TGTGCCAGCAGCCTAGGGGTTACAGGGGACACTGAAGCTTTCTTT. This sequence joins TRBV7-9 and TRBJ1-1; TRBD1 aligns across 7 bases. This CDR3 spans 15 amino acids. CDR1 SEHNR and CDR2 FQNEAQ come from the germline V gene (reference sequence). Losses at the gene ends were 5 bases for V and 3 bases for J; bases not matched to a gene: 9. The variable domain in full, with the rest retrieved from reference TRBV7-9 and TRBJ1-1, is DTGVSQNPRHKITKRGQNVTFRCDPISEHNRLYWYRQTLGQGPEFLTYFQNEAQLEKSRLLSDRFSAERPKGSFSTLEIQRTEQGDSAMYLCASSLGVTGDTEAFFGQGTRLTVV.

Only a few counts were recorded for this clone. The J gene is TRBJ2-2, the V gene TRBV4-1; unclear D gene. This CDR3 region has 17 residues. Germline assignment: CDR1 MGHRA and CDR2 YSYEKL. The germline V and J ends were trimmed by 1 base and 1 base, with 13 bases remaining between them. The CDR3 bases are TGCGCCAGCAGCCAAGCGTTCCGAGCGTTGAACACCGGGGAGCTGTTTTTT. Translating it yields CASSQAFRALNTGELFF.

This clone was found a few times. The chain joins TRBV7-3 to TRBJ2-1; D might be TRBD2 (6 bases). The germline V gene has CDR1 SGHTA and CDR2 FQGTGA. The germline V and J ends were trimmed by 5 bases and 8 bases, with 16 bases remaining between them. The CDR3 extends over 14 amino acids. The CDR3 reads CASSVFRDSDEQFF. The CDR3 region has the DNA TGTGCCAGCAGCGTTTTCCGGGACTCCGATGAGCAGTTCTTC.

The CDR3 loop reads CASSVSPSGNTIYF. The DNA for the CDR3 is TGTGCCAGCAGTGTGAGCCCCTCTGGAAACACCATATATTTT. This sequence joins TRBV6-1 and TRBJ1-3; D unclear. V was trimmed by 4 bases and J by 0 bases, leaving 7 bases between them. Germline V lookup: CDR1 MNHNS, CDR2 SASEGT. The CDR3 contains 14 residues.

The CDR3 region is CASSPGGSGANVLTF. Here the CDR3 DNA reads TGTGCCAGCAGCCCCGGGGGCTCTGGGGCCAACGTCCTGACTTTC. The chain recombines TRBV11-2 with TRBJ2-6; tentatively, D is TRBD2 (6 bases). Germline assignment: CDR1 SGHAT and CDR2 FQNNGV. CDR3 length: 15 residues. Deletions cut 5 bases from V and 0 bases from J, with 8 bases between.

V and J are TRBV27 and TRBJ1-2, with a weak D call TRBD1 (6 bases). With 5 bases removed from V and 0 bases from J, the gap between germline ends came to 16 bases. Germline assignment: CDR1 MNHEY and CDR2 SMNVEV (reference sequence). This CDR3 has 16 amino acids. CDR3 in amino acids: CASSNRMDRTNYGYTF. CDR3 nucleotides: TGTGCCAGCAGTAACCGAATGGACAGAACTAACTATGGCTACACCTTC.

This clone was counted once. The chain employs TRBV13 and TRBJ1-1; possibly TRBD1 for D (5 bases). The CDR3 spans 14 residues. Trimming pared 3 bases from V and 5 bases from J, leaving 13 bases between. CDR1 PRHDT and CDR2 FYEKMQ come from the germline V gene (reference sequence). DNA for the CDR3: TGTGCCAGCAGCTTCCAGGGTTATAGAACTGAAGCTTTCTTT. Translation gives CASSFQGYRTEAFF.

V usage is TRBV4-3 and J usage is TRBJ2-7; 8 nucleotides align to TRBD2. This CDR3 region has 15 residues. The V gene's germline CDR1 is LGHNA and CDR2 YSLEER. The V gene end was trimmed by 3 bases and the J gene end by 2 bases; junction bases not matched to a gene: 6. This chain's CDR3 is CASSHKGTRAYEQYF. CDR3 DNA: TGCGCCAGCAGCCATAAGGGGACTAGAGCCTACGAGCAGTACTTC.

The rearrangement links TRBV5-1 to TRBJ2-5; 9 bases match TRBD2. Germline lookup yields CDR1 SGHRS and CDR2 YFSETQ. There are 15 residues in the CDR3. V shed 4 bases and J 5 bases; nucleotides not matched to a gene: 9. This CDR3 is CASSQQRGAGETQYF. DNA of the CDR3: TGCGCCAGCAGCCAGCAGCGGGGGGCGGGGGAGACCCAGTACTTC.

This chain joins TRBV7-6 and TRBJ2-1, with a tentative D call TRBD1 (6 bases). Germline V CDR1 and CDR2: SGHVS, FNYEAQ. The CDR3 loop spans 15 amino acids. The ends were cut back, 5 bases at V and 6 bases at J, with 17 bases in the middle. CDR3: CASSREWTTGNEQFF. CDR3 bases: TGTGCCAGCAGCCGCGAGTGGACGACAGGCAATGAGCAGTTCTTC.

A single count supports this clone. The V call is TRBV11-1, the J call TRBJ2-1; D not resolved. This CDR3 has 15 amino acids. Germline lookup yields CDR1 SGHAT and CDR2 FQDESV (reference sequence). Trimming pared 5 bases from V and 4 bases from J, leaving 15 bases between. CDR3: CASSPMLGTYNEQFF. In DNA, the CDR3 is TGTGCCAGCAGCCCGATGTTGGGCACATACAATGAGCAGTTCTTC.

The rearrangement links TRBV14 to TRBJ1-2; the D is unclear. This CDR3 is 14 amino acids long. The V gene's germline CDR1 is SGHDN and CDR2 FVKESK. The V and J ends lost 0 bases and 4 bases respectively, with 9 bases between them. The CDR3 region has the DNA TGTGCCAGCAGCCAAGAAGGAGGGATCTATGGCTACACCTTC. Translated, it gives CASSQEGGIYGYTF.

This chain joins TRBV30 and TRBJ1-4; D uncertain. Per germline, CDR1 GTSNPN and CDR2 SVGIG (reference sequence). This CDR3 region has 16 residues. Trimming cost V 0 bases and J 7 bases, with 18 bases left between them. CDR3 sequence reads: CAWSVLGATGAEKLFF. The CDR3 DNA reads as TGTGCCTGGAGTGTACTAGGAGCCACCGGAGCTGAAAAACTGTTTTTT.

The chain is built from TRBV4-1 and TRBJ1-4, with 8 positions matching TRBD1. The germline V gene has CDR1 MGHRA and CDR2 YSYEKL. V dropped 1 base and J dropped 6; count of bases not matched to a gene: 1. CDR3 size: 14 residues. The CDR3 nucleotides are TGCGCCAGCAGCCAAGGGACAGGGTATGAAAAACTGTTTTTT. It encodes CASSQGTGYEKLFF.

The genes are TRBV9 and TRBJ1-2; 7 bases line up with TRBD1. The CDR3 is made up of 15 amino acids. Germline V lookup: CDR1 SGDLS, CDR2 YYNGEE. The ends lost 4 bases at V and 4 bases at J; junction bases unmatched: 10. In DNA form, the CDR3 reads TGTGCCAGCAGCCCATCGCAGGGGGAAGGCTATGGCTACACCTTC. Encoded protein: CASSPSQGEGYGYTF.

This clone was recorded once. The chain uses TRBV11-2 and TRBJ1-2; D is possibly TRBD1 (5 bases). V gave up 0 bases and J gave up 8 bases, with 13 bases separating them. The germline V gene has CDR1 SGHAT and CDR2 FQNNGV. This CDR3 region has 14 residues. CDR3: CASSLDRGVAGYTF. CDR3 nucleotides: TGTGCCAGCAGCTTAGATCGGGGGGTGGCGGGCTACACCTTC. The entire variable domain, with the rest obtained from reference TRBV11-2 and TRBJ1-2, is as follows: EAGVAQSPRYKIIEKRQSVAFWCNPISGHATLYWYQQILGQGPKLLIQFQNNGVVDDSQLPKDRFSAERLKGVDSTLKIQPAKLEDSAVYLCASSLDRGVAGYTFGSGTRLTVV.

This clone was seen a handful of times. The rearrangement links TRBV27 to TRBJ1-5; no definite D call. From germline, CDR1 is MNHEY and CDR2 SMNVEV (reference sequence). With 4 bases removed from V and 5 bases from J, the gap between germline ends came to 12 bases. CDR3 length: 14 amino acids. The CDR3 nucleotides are TGTGCCAGCAGTTCCCGGGAGCCTCATCAGCCCCAGCATTTT. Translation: CASSSREPHQPQHF.

The CDR3 reads CASSFAGADTQYF. The DNA for the CDR3 is TGTGCCAGCAGCTTCGCGGGAGCAGATACGCAGTATTTT. This sequence joins TRBV5-4 and TRBJ2-3; 7 bases map to TRBD2. With V trimmed by 2 bases and J by 4 bases, 1 base remained unmatched. The germline V gene has CDR1 SGHNT and CDR2 YYREEE (reference sequence). The CDR3 runs 13 residues.

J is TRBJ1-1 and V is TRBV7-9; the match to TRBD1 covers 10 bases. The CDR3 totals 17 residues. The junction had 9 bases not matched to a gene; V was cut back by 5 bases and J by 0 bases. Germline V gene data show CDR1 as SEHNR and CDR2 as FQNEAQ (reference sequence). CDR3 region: CASSPRGTGVMNTEAFF. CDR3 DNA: TGTGCCAGCAGCCCGCGGGGGACAGGGGTAATGAACACTGAAGCTTTCTTT.

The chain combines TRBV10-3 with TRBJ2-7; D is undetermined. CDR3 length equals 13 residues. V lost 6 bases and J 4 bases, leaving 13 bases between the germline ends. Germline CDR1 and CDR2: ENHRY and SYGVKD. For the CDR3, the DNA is TGTGCCATCAGGCCCGGGCCCCTATACGAGCAGTACTTC. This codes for CAIRPGPLYEQYF.

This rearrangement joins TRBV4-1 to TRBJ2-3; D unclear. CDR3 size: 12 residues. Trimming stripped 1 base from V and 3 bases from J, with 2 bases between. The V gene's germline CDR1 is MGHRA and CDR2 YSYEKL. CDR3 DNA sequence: TGCGCCAGCAGCCAAGTTACAGATACGCAGTATTTT. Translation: CASSQVTDTQYF.